This TCR beta chain was captured in a study of neurological immune-mediated disorders. Points from the study as a whole: For the multiple sclerosis repertoire cluster, no association with any clinical or MRI feature was found.

TCRdb processed the 5' RACE reads anew with MiXCR; each CDR3 protein has one entry. There are 54,000 or so distinct CDR3 sequences in the sample; 3.8% occur only once, and about 6.7% lies in the top ten. In this sample, this clonotype turned up many times. Its antigen is undetermined. This TCR was sampled from a man aged 55 to 70 with multiple sclerosis. The sequencing sample was made of PBMCs.

CDR3 nucleotide sequence: TGTGCCAGCACCATGATGGACGGGACGCAGTATTTT. Its translation is CASTMMDGTQYF. The gene calls are TRBV12-3 or TRBV12-4 and TRBJ2-3, with D uncertain. The CDR3 is 12 amino acids. The ends were cut back, 7 bases at V and 9 bases at J, with 14 bases in the middle.